This TCR beta chain was sequenced for a study of shared clonotypes between healthy human individuals. Deep-level running was used for the assay. Genomic DNA of each subset was evenly split across several immunoSEQ plates. Using around 200 ng DNA, approximately 30,000 T cell genomes, the sorted-subset replicate PCRs were run. Method: immunoSEQ multiplex PCR; TCRdb's copy keeps in-frame clones and lacks some. The sample includes some 2 million clones, roughly 94% of them seen just once. The specimen was naive CD4+ T cells sorted from blood. Subset described: CD45RA+ positively selected. This sequence was found in a man aged 18 to 29 in good health.

The CDR3 is CASSFKASGRETQYF. CDR3 coding DNA: TGTGCCAGCAGCTTTAAGGCTAGCGGGAGGGAGACCCAGTACTTC. This chain links TRBV7-9 with TRBJ2-5, with 11 positions matching TRBD2. The junction had 5 bases not matched to a gene; V was cut back by 3 bases and J by 5 bases. This CDR3 region has 15 residues. Germline V gives CDR1 SEHNR, CDR2 FQNEAQ (reference sequence). Full variable domain (rest looked up from reference TRBV7-9 and TRBJ2-5): DTGVSQNPRHKITKRGQNVTFRCDPISEHNRLYWYRQTLGQGPEFLTYFQNEAQLEKSRLLSDRFSAERPKGSFSTLEIQRTEQGDSAMYLCASSFKASGRETQYFGPGTRLLVL.